These 26 T cell receptor beta chains were all obtained from the same sample, sequenced in a study of CD8 T cells in Susac syndrome. An input of roughly 0.5 to 1 ug of RNA was subjected to reverse transcription using random hexamers. TCRdb re-called the immunoSEQ multiplex PCR reads through MiXCR, storing one row per CDR3 protein. The repertoire holds 330,000 or so distinct CDR3 sequences, with almost 85% as singletons. Sequences were obtained from CD8+ T cells from PBMCs. The receptors were gathered from a human donor with multiple sclerosis.

The rearrangement joins TRBV28 to TRBJ2-5, with TRBD2 matching over 7 bases. CDR1 and CDR2 (germline): MDHEN, SYDVKM. With 4 bases clipped from V and 9 bases from J, the junction kept 23 bases outside the gene matches. The CDR3 consists of 18 residues. Written as DNA, the CDR3 is TGTGCCAGCAGTTGGGTGGGCCCCACCCCCCGGGGGGAGTGGGCCCAGTACTTC. It encodes CASSWVGPTPRGEWAQYF.

In this sample, this clonotype turned up once. The chain is built from TRBV29-1 and TRBJ1-2; possible D gene TRBD1, 6 bases. With 5 bases removed from V and 6 bases from J, the gap between germline ends came to 10 bases. The CDR3 loop spans 11 amino acids. CDR1 and CDR2 (germline): SQVTM, ANQGSEA. CDR3 coding DNA: TGCAGCGTTTACTCAGGGGATGGCTACACCTTC. This translates into CSVYSGDGYTF.

The CDR3 region has the DNA TGTGCCAGCAGTTATGCCGGCTCGGTAGGCAATCAGCCCCAGCATTTT. Protein: CASSYAGSVGNQPQHF. The gene calls are TRBV28 and TRBJ1-5; D is unclear. The CDR3 is 16 residues long. Germline lookup yields CDR1 MDHEN and CDR2 SYDVKM. The V and J ends lost 4 bases and 2 bases respectively, with 15 bases between them.

V gene TRBV15 combines with J gene TRBJ2-7, with 10 positions matching TRBD1. The CDR3 spans 16 residues. Per germline, CDR1 LNHNV and CDR2 YYDKDF (reference sequence). The V segment lost 1 base and the J segment 0 bases; nucleotides outside the gene matches: 3. CDR3 coding DNA: TGTGCCACCAGCAGAGGGGGGACAGGGGACTCCTACGAGCAGTACTTC. The encoded protein is CATSRGGTGDSYEQYF.

This rearrangement joins TRBV19 to TRBJ1-5; D remains ambiguous. The V gene lost 0 bases and the J gene lost 7 bases, with 7 bases spanning the gap. In germline, CDR1 is LNHDA, CDR2 SQIVND (reference sequence). The CDR3 length is 13 residues. The CDR3 DNA reads TGTGCCAGTAGTATAGATCGTGGACAGCCCCAGCATTTT. Its translation: CASSIDRGQPQHF. The full variable domain, in which reference TRBV19 and TRBJ1-5 provide the parts outside the CDR3, is DGGITQSPKYLFRKEGQNVTLSCEQNLNHDAMYWYRQDPGQGLRLIYYSQIVNDFQKGDIAEGYSVSREKKESFPLTVTSAQKNPTAFYLCASSIDRGQPQHFGDGTRLSIL.

This clonotype appeared a single time. The chain employs TRBV15 and TRBJ1-5; D call uncertain. Germline lookup yields CDR1 LNHNV and CDR2 YYDKDF (reference sequence). Trimming pared 0 bases from V and 4 bases from J, leaving 19 bases between. This CDR3 comprises 18 residues. The CDR3 spells CATSRDFVFVNSNQPQHF. Here the CDR3 DNA reads TGTGCCACCAGCAGAGATTTTGTGTTTGTCAACAGTAATCAGCCCCAGCATTTT.

This chain joins TRBV7-2 and TRBJ1-6, with 8 bases that match TRBD1. CDR1 is SGHTA, CDR2 FQGNSA, per germline. The junction had 7 bases not matched to a gene; V was cut back by 5 bases and J by 7 bases. The CDR3 is 15 amino acids. CDR3 in amino acids: CASSPRTGRNSPLHF. For the CDR3, the DNA is TGTGCCAGCAGCCCCCGGACAGGGAGGAATTCACCCCTCCACTTT. The variable domain in full, with the rest retrieved from reference TRBV7-2 and TRBJ1-6, is GAGVSQSPSNKVTEKGKDVELRCDPISGHTALYWYRQSLGQGLEFLIYFQGNSAPDKSGLPSDRFSAERTGGSVSTLTIQRTQQEDSAVYLCASSPRTGRNSPLHFGNGTRLTVT.

The CDR3 DNA sequence: TGTGCCAGCAGGAACCCACAATTGACAGGGGCTGAAGCTTTCTTT. Translation gives CASRNPQLTGAEAFF. This rearrangement joins TRBV7-9 to TRBJ1-1; 8 bases are shared with TRBD1. The CDR3 runs 15 residues. The V gene end was trimmed by 6 bases and the J gene end by 6 bases; junction bases not matched to a gene: 12. Germline V gives CDR1 SEHNR, CDR2 FQNEAQ (reference sequence).

The V call is TRBV29-1, the J call TRBJ2-3, with 8 bases aligning to TRBD2. This CDR3 has 15 residues. The germline V gene has CDR1 SQVTM and CDR2 ANQGSEA. V trimming: 4 bases; J trimming: 4 bases; junction bases outside the gene matches: 10. The CDR3 DNA is TGCAGCGTTGCCCGAACTAGCGGAAAATCAGATACGCAGTATTTT. It translates to CSVARTSGKSDTQYF.

The chain has TRBV4-1 and TRBJ2-4, with 11 bases matching TRBD2. Trimming at V came to 2 bases and at J to 5 bases, leaving 17 bases not matched to a gene. This CDR3 region has 20 residues. Germline V CDR1 and CDR2: MGHRA, YSYEKL. The CDR3 nucleotides are TGCGCCAGCAGCCAACCCCCGGGGACTAGCGGCCCATCAGCAGAAAACATTCAGTACTTC. Its translation is CASSQPPGTSGPSAENIQYF.

This clonotype was detected only once. The genes are TRBV28 and TRBJ1-1; D is possibly TRBD1 (6 bases). Deletions cut 8 bases from V and 3 bases from J, with 19 bases between. Germline V gene data show CDR1 as MDHEN and CDR2 as SYDVKM. The CDR3 sequence is 15 residues long. The CDR3 DNA sequence: TGTGCCAGCCGCGTCCGGGGGGGCCGCGACACTGAAGCTTTCTTT. Amino acids: CASRVRGGRDTEAFF.

The chain uses TRBV4-1 and TRBJ1-1; no clear D gene. V lost 0 bases and J lost 0, with 11 bases in between. In germline, CDR1 is MGHRA, CDR2 YSYEKL. The CDR3 runs 16 residues. The CDR3 coding sequence is TGCGCCAGCAGCCAAGAAGGAGACTGGATGAACACTGAAGCTTTCTTT. Protein sequence: CASSQEGDWMNTEAFF.

V is TRBV5-6 and J is TRBJ2-1; the match to TRBD2 covers 9 bases. CDR3 size: 15 residues. CDR1 and CDR2 from the germline V gene are SGHDT and YYEEEE. V was clipped by 0 bases and J by 8 bases; unmatched bases: 6. The CDR3 sequence: CASSLVAGAEYEQFF. CDR3 in DNA: TGTGCCAGCAGCTTGGTAGCGGGAGCAGAGTATGAGCAGTTCTTC.

V usage is TRBV28 and J usage is TRBJ2-5; perhaps TRBD2 as D (5 bases). Germline V gene lookup returns CDR1 MDHEN and CDR2 SYDVKM. The ends were cut back, 5 bases at V and 1 base at J, with 11 bases in the middle. This CDR3 is built from 14 residues. The CDR3 protein is CASSPPGSQETQYF. The CDR3 nucleotides are TGTGCCAGCAGTCCCCCGGGATCCCAAGAGACCCAGTACTTC.

The rearrangement uses TRBV11-2 and TRBJ2-7, with D unresolved. Germline CDR1 reads SGHAT; CDR2 reads FQNNGV. The CDR3 runs 14 residues. Trimming stripped 6 bases from V and 2 bases from J, with 14 bases between. The CDR3 DNA reads TGTGCCAGCAGTTCTAGTGTGTCTCCCTACGAGCAGTACTTC. Its protein is CASSSSVSPYEQYF.

The rearrangement links TRBV19 to TRBJ2-1, with 10 positions matching TRBD2. Germline V CDR1 and CDR2: LNHDA, SQIVND (reference sequence). Germline trimming cut 3 bases from V and 8 bases from J; bases unmatched to any gene: 10. This CDR3 has 16 residues. CDR3 coding DNA: TGTGCCAGTAGTATCGGGACTAGCGACTTGTTGGATGAGCAGTTCTTC. It encodes CASSIGTSDLLDEQFF.

This rearrangement joins TRBV30 to TRBJ1-1, with a weak D call TRBD1 (5 bases). Trimming removed 1 base at V and 0 bases at J, with 9 bases between. The CDR3 runs to 14 residues. The germline V gene has CDR1 GTSNPN and CDR2 SVGIG (reference sequence). The CDR3 is CAWSAGGMNTEAFF. In DNA, the CDR3 is TGTGCCTGGAGTGCTGGGGGGATGAACACTGAAGCTTTCTTT.

The DNA for the CDR3 is TGCGCCAGCAGCCAGTGGCCGGGCCTAGCGGGTTACAATGAGCAGTTCTTC. Residues: CASSQWPGLAGYNEQFF. The genes are TRBV4-3 and TRBJ2-1, with TRBD2 identical over 8 bases. Germline loops: CDR1 LGHNA, CDR2 YSLEER. The CDR3 contains 17 residues. The junction had 11 bases not matched to a gene; V was cut back by 3 bases and J by 4 bases.

The rearrangement uses TRBV7-8 and TRBJ1-5; 7 positions agree with TRBD1. CDR3 length: 16 residues. CDR1 and CDR2 (germline): SGHVS, FQNEAQ. The junction had 4 bases not matched to a gene; V was cut back by 0 bases and J by 2 bases. As DNA, the CDR3 is TGTGCCAGCAGCTTAGCGGACAGGACTCGCAATCAGCCCCAGCATTTT. It encodes CASSLADRTRNQPQHF.

This chain connects TRBV7-9 to TRBJ1-2, with D perhaps TRBD1 (5 bases). This CDR3 is 15 amino acids long. V dropped 8 bases and J dropped 0 bases, with 16 bases sitting between them. CDR1 is SEHNR, CDR2 FQNEAQ, per germline (reference sequence). The CDR3 nucleotides are TGTGCCAGCTGCCACCGGGACGGACCTAACTATGGCTACACCTTC. Translating it yields CASCHRDGPNYGYTF. Supplemented by reference TRBV7-9 and TRBJ1-2, the full variable domain reads DTGVSQNPRHKITKRGQNVTFRCDPISEHNRLYWYRQTLGQGPEFLTYFQNEAQLEKSRLLSDRFSAERPKGSFSTLEIQRTEQGDSAMYLCASCHRDGPNYGYTFGSGTRLTVV.

This chain uses TRBV15 with TRBJ1-2; weak D call: TRBD1 (5 bases). The CDR3 runs 15 residues. The V end lost 5 bases, the J end lost 1 base, and 14 bases lay between the germline ends. Germline loops: CDR1 LNHNV, CDR2 YYDKDF (reference sequence). The CDR3 nucleotides are TGTGCCACCAGCTCCGGGGGGGAAATTAACTATGGCTACACCTTC. Its protein product is CATSSGGEINYGYTF.

Written as DNA, the CDR3 is TGTGCCAGCAGCTTGGAGTTTATAGCGGGGTACAATGAGCAGTTCTTC. Its translation is CASSLEFIAGYNEQFF. The gene calls are TRBV5-5 and TRBJ2-1; 8 bases line up with TRBD2. The CDR3 is made up of 16 amino acids. Trimming cost V 0 bases and J 4 bases; bases outside gene matches: 6. Germline-derived CDR1 and CDR2 are SGHKS and YYEKEE (reference sequence).

The chain has TRBV6-1 and TRBJ1-2, with 8 bases fitting TRBD1. Per germline, CDR1 MNHNS and CDR2 SASEGT. The CDR3 loop spans 16 amino acids. V lost 7 bases to trimming and J lost 4 bases; unmatched junction nucleotides: 14. The CDR3 DNA sequence: TGTGCCAGCAACGAGGACAGGGTCTCCTCCGTCTATGGCTACACCTTC. Translation: CASNEDRVSSVYGYTF.

The rearrangement uses TRBV15 and TRBJ1-1; D not resolved. Germline V gives CDR1 LNHNV, CDR2 YYDKDF (reference sequence). The CDR3 consists of 12 residues. V was pared by 5 bases and J by 1 base, with 5 bases between. CDR3 sequence (DNA): TGTGCCACCAGCGGACCGAACACTGAAGCTTTCTTT. The encoded protein is CATSGPNTEAFF. Together with reference TRBV15 and TRBJ1-1, the CDR3 gives the full variable domain: DAMVIQNPRYQVTQFGKPVTLSCSQTLNHNVMYWYQQKSSQAPKLLFHYYDKDFNNEADTPDNFQSRRPNTSFCFLDIRSPGLGDTAMYLCATSGPNTEAFFGQGTRLTVV.

The rearrangement joins TRBV9 to TRBJ2-7; 7 bases map to TRBD1. Germline V gene lookup returns CDR1 SGDLS and CDR2 YYNGEE. This CDR3 comprises 13 residues. The J segment lost 6 bases and the V segment lost 3 bases, leaving 6 bases of the junction unmatched. CDR3 in amino acids: CASSGQGGGEQYF. CDR3 nucleotide sequence: TGTGCCAGCAGCGGGCAAGGGGGCGGCGAGCAGTACTTC.

This chain connects TRBV27 to TRBJ2-3; no definite D call. Germline loops: CDR1 MNHEY, CDR2 SMNVEV (reference sequence). The V end was cut by 8 bases, the J end by 2 bases, with 5 bases between. The CDR3 covers 11 residues. DNA of the CDR3: TGTGCCAGCCGACTCACAGATACGCAGTATTTT. It specifies CASRLTDTQYF.